This T cell receptor beta chain was obtained from a study of cytomegalovirus exposure and HLA in healthy donors. General study points: Analyzed later, most CMV-associated TCR beta chains appeared HLA-restricted. Approximately 160 TCR beta chains were listed as cytomegalovirus-associated. Sequence variants that were highly shared formed a cluster that was likely a sequencing artifact.

Points on this clone: What it recognizes is unknown.

Researchers ran the PCR with 60 Vbeta and 13 Jbeta primers. Clones were read by immunoSEQ multiplex PCR, and TCRdb kept only the in-frame ones, dropping some. The table lists about 170,000 clones, more than 70% of them singletons, with roughly 1.5% in the top ten. The CDR3 is 15 amino acids. Germline-derived CDR1 and CDR2 are SGHVS and FNYEAQ. V lost 5 bases and J lost 4, with 17 bases in between. This receptor was identified in a male donor in good health and CMV-seronegative. The sample consisted of PBMCs. The chain is built from TRBV7-6 and TRBJ1-2; possibly TRBD1 for D (6 bases). The CDR3, as DNA: TGTGCCAGCAGCCAAAATGGGGGCGAGGTCTATGGCTACACCTTC. Its protein is CASSQNGGEVYGYTF. The whole variable domain, remainder taken from reference TRBV7-6 and TRBJ1-2, is GAGVSQSPRYKVTKRGQDVALRCDPISGHVSLYWYRQALGQGPEFLTYFNYEAQQDKSGLPNDRFSAERPEGSISTLTIQRTEQRDSAMYRCASSQNGGEVYGYTFGSGTRLTVV.